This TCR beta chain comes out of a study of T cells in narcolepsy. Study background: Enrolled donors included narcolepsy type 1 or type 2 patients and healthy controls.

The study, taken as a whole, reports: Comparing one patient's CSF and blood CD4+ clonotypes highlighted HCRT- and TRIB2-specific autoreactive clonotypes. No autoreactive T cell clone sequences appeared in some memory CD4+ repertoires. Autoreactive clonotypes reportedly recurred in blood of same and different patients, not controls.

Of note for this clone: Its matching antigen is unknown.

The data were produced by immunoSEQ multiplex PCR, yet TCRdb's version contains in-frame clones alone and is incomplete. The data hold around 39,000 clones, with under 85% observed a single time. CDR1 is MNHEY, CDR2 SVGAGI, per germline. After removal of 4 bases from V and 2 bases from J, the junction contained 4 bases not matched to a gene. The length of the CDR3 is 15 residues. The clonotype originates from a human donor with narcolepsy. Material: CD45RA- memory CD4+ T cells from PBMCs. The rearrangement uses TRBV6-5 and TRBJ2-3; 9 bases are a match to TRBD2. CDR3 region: CASSFRLAATDTQYF. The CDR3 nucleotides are TGTGCCAGCAGTTTCCGACTAGCGGCCACAGATACGCAGTATTTT.